These 26 T cell receptor beta chains came from one sample sequenced in a study of T cell responses to AZD1222 COVID-19 vaccine. Here immunoSEQ multiplex PCR was the method, and the copy in TCRdb shows in-frame clones only, minus some. The profile shows 150,000 to 200,000 clones, roughly 88% of them singletons. Here the sequenced sample was peripheral blood, taken 28 days after the second AZD1222 dose. These receptors all stem from an adult who received the AZD1222 COVID-19 vaccine.

This clone was observed a single time. The chain links TRBV3-1 (or the pseudogene TRBV3-2) to TRBJ1-5, with D possibly being TRBD1 (6 bases). Trimming stripped 0 bases from V and 10 bases from J, with 10 bases between. The CDR3 totals 13 residues. Germline V lookup: CDR1 LGHDT, CDR2 YNNKEL (reference sequence). The CDR3 protein is CASSQEGTNPQHF. CDR3 nucleotide sequence: TGTGCCAGCAGCCAAGAGGGGACAAACCCCCAGCATTTT.

The chain links TRBV19 to TRBJ2-7; weak D call: TRBD1 (5 bases). The CDR3 has 16 residues. The germline V gene encodes CDR1 LNHDA and CDR2 SQIVND (reference sequence). The V end was cut by 5 bases, the J end by 5 bases, with 22 bases between. The CDR3 nucleotides read TGTGCCAGTAGTCGTCCTTCGGCAGGGCAACCCCACGAGCAGTACTTC. It codes for CASSRPSAGQPHEQYF.

The chain combines TRBV7-9 with TRBJ2-7; D is unclear. Trimming took off 5 bases at V and 4 bases at J, with 12 bases between the two ends. The CDR3 loop spans 13 amino acids. Germline assignment: CDR1 SEHNR and CDR2 FQNEAQ (reference sequence). Written as DNA, the CDR3 is TGTGCCAGCAGCCCTGGGCCCGCGTACGAGCAGTACTTC. Translated: CASSPGPAYEQYF.

CDR3 amino acids: CASSLAGGLAETQYF. The CDR3 DNA reads TGCGCCAGCAGCTTGGCCGGGGGGCTTGCAGAGACCCAGTACTTC. V gene TRBV5-1 combines with J gene TRBJ2-5; maybe TRBD2 (7 bases). The CDR3 loop spans 15 amino acids. CDR1 SGHRS and CDR2 YFSETQ come from the germline V gene. Trimming stripped 0 bases from V and 4 bases from J, with 13 bases between.

The chain employs TRBV6-1 and TRBJ2-7; D remains unclear. The CDR3 sequence is 13 residues long. Trimming left V 2 bases short and J 4 bases short, with 9 bases between. Per germline, CDR1 MNHNS and CDR2 SASEGT. CDR3 in amino acids: CASSESFSYEQYF. CDR3 sequence (DNA): TGTGCCAGCAGTGAATCCTTTAGTTACGAGCAGTACTTC.

J is TRBJ2-7 and V is TRBV5-1; no clear D. The CDR3 is made up of 13 amino acids. V was pared by 0 bases and J by 4 bases, with 8 bases between. CDR1 and CDR2 (germline): SGHRS, YFSETQ. CDR3 amino acids: CASSLEGLYEQYF. CDR3 DNA sequence: TGCGCCAGCAGCTTGGAAGGCCTATACGAGCAGTACTTC.

The CDR3 loop reads CASSLRHGNYEQYF. The DNA for the CDR3 is TGTGCCAGCAGCTTAAGGCACGGTAATTACGAGCAGTACTTC. The chain is built from TRBV7-6 and TRBJ2-7; no firm D call. Germline V gene data show CDR1 as SGHVS and CDR2 as FNYEAQ. The CDR3 is 14 amino acids. V lost 2 bases and J lost 4, with 12 bases in between.

V gene TRBV7-9 combines with J gene TRBJ1-1; D gene unclear. Deletions cut 0 bases from V and 2 bases from J, with 7 bases between. Germline CDR1 and CDR2: SEHNR and FQNEAQ (reference sequence). The CDR3 length is 14 residues. CDR3 residues: CASSLATVNTEAFF. The CDR3 DNA reads TGTGCCAGCAGCTTAGCTACTGTTAACACTGAAGCTTTCTTT.

V and J are TRBV5-1 and TRBJ2-7; 8 nucleotides align to TRBD1. The germline CDR1 and CDR2 sequences are SGHRS and YFSETQ. This CDR3 is built from 15 residues. V lost 4 bases, J lost 0 bases, and 6 bases stayed unmatched. The CDR3 region is CASSPGTGNSYEQYF. CDR3 in DNA: TGCGCCAGCAGCCCGGGGACAGGTAACTCCTACGAGCAGTACTTC.

The chain recombines TRBV7-2 with TRBJ2-5, with D possibly being TRBD1 (5 bases). In germline, CDR1 is SGHTA, CDR2 FQGNSA. Trimming cost V 2 bases and J 4 bases, with 11 bases left between them. The CDR3 covers 14 residues. CDR3 DNA: TGTGCCAGCAGCTTAAATCAGGGCAGAGAGACCCAGTACTTC. Amino acid sequence: CASSLNQGRETQYF.

The chain is built from TRBV5-1 and TRBJ2-3, with a tentative D call TRBD1 (5 bases). From germline, CDR1 is SGHRS and CDR2 YFSETQ. This CDR3 is 17 amino acids long. Trimming removed 0 bases at V and 0 bases at J, with 14 bases between. As DNA, the CDR3 is TGCGCCAGCAGCTTGGAGAGGCAGGGCCGAAGCACAGATACGCAGTATTTT. It translates to CASSLERQGRSTDTQYF.

The CDR3, as DNA: TGCGCCAGCAGTCAATTCCGCAGGCGAGGGGATACGCAGTATTTT. This codes for CASSQFRRRGDTQYF. V is TRBV23-1 and J is TRBJ2-3, with a possible D match to TRBD2 (5 bases). TRBV23-1 is recorded as an ORF, its role being uncertain. The CDR3 has 15 amino acids. Trimming cost V 1 base and J 6 bases, with 14 bases left between them.

The chain recombines TRBV10-3 with TRBJ1-5, with a weak D call TRBD1 (6 bases). The germline V and J ends were trimmed by 7 bases and 3 bases, with 10 bases remaining between them. Germline V gene lookup returns CDR1 ENHRY and CDR2 SYGVKD. The CDR3 runs 13 residues. CDR3: CAIKGQPNQPQHF. The CDR3 bases are TGTGCCATCAAAGGACAGCCCAATCAGCCCCAGCATTTT.

This clone was seen only a few times. The chain recombines TRBV19 with TRBJ2-3, with a possible D match to TRBD2 (8 bases). The CDR3 contains 16 residues. V gave up 4 bases and J gave up 6 bases, with 20 bases separating them. Germline CDR1 LNHDA, CDR2 SQIVND (reference sequence). The CDR3 loop reads CASSTSGGGSPDTQYF. Written as DNA, the CDR3 is TGTGCCAGTAGTACCTCGGGAGGGGGCTCACCGGATACGCAGTATTTT. Using reference TRBV19 and TRBJ2-3 for the parts outside the CDR3, the full variable domain is DGGITQSPKYLFRKEGQNVTLSCEQNLNHDAMYWYRQDPGQGLRLIYYSQIVNDFQKGDIAEGYSVSREKKESFPLTVTSAQKNPTAFYLCASSTSGGGSPDTQYFGPGTRLTVL.

The chain is built from TRBV3-1 (or the pseudogene TRBV3-2) and TRBJ2-7; D unresolved. Germline CDR1 is LGHDT and CDR2 is YNNKEL (reference sequence). The CDR3 consists of 16 residues. V was trimmed by 1 base and J by 2 bases, leaving 15 bases between them. This CDR3 reads CASSQGFPPGTYEQYF. The CDR3 DNA follows: TGTGCCAGCAGCCAAGGCTTCCCCCCTGGGACCTACGAGCAGTACTTC.

V is TRBV3-1 (or the pseudogene TRBV3-2) and J is TRBJ2-3; D might be TRBD2 (6 bases). Trimming removed 3 bases at V and 0 bases at J, with 16 bases between. CDR3 length: 17 residues. Germline assignment: CDR1 LGHDT and CDR2 YNNKEL (reference sequence). CDR3: CASSHGMTGRSTDTQYF. The DNA of the CDR3 is TGTGCCAGCAGCCATGGTATGACGGGGAGGAGCACAGATACGCAGTATTTT.

The chain uses TRBV7-9 and TRBJ1-1; D may be TRBD1 (5 bases). Per germline, CDR1 SEHNR and CDR2 FQNEAQ (reference sequence). The CDR3 is 12 residues long. The V gene lost 3 bases and the J gene lost 6 bases, with 8 bases spanning the gap. CDR3 residues: CASSFQGSEAFF. The DNA of the CDR3 is TGTGCCAGCAGCTTCCAGGGTTCTGAAGCTTTCTTT. The whole variable domain, filled in from reference TRBV7-9 and TRBJ1-1, reads DTGVSQNPRHKITKRGQNVTFRCDPISEHNRLYWYRQTLGQGPEFLTYFQNEAQLEKSRLLSDRFSAERPKGSFSTLEIQRTEQGDSAMYLCASSFQGSEAFFGQGTRLTVV.

The genes are TRBV12-3 or TRBV12-4 and TRBJ2-5; possible D gene TRBD1, 5 bases. The CDR3 has 13 residues. V shed 7 bases and J shed 5 bases, with 14 bases lying between them. The chain's CDR3 is CASTWGQGETQYF. CDR3 DNA sequence: TGTGCCAGCACCTGGGGCCAGGGTGAGACCCAGTACTTC.

The chain joins TRBV7-9 to TRBJ1-4; maybe TRBD1 (6 bases). V lost 4 bases and J lost 4, with 10 bases in between. This CDR3 contains 14 residues. The germline V gene encodes CDR1 SEHNR and CDR2 FQNEAQ (reference sequence). CDR3 region: CASSSGQINEKLFF. CDR3 in DNA: TGTGCCAGCAGCTCTGGACAGATTAATGAAAAACTGTTTTTT.

This clone was seen just once. The chain uses TRBV6-5 and TRBJ2-4; D not certain. Trimming removed 4 bases from V and 3 bases from J, with 10 bases in between. CDR3 length equals 14 residues. The V gene's germline CDR1 is MNHEY and CDR2 SVGAGI. CDR3 sequence reads: CASSWSLGKNIQYF. The DNA of the CDR3 is TGTGCCAGCAGTTGGAGCCTGGGCAAAAACATTCAGTACTTC.

This clone was detected only a few times. The chain recombines TRBV5-4 with TRBJ2-7; 10 bases match TRBD2. There are 16 residues in the CDR3. The germline gives CDR1 SGHNT, CDR2 YYREEE (reference sequence). With 0 bases clipped from V and 3 bases from J, the junction kept 6 bases outside the gene matches. The CDR3 reads CASSLASGGAFYEQYF. The CDR3 nucleotides are TGTGCCAGCAGCTTGGCGAGCGGGGGGGCCTTCTACGAGCAGTACTTC.

The sample holds a few counts of this clone. The V gene is TRBV7-8, the J gene TRBJ2-7; D perhaps matches TRBD1 (6 bases). Trimming shortened V by 6 bases and J by 3 bases, and 12 bases separated the two germline ends. The V gene's germline CDR1 is SGHVS and CDR2 FQNEAQ. The CDR3 loop spans 13 amino acids. In DNA, the CDR3 is TGTGCCAGCAGACCACAGGGTGGCTACGAGCAGTACTTC. Translation gives CASRPQGGYEQYF.

The gene calls are TRBV10-2 and TRBJ1-5, with 7 nucleotides matching TRBD1. The CDR3 has 14 amino acids. The junction had 5 bases not matched to a gene; V was cut back by 4 bases and J by 5 bases. Germline CDR1 and CDR2: WSHSY and SAAADI. CDR3 DNA sequence: TGCGCCAGCAGTGGACAGGGCGTACATCAGCCCCAGCATTTT. This sequence encodes CASSGQGVHQPQHF.

The CDR3 DNA is TGCGCCAGCAGCCAAGAACGGGGGAATACCTGGAACACTGAAGCTTTCTTT. Translating it yields CASSQERGNTWNTEAFF. The chain links TRBV4-1 to TRBJ1-1, with D possibly matching TRBD1 (5 bases). Germline lookup yields CDR1 MGHRA and CDR2 YSYEKL. The CDR3 is made up of 17 amino acids. Trimming took off 0 bases at V and 1 base at J, with 15 bases between the two ends.

This chain uses TRBV11-1 with TRBJ1-4; 9 bases are shared with TRBD1. The germline V gene has CDR1 SGHAT and CDR2 FQDESV (reference sequence). V dropped 5 bases and J dropped 8; count of bases not matched to a gene: 9. CDR3 length: 15 residues. The CDR3 DNA follows: TGTGCCAGCAGCGTACACCGGGACAGGGCCGAAAAACTGTTTTTT. Translation gives CASSVHRDRAEKLFF.

CDR3 protein: CASSVLTGGDGGYTF. DNA of the CDR3: TGTGCCAGCAGCGTACTGACAGGGGGCGACGGTGGCTACACCTTC. The chain recombines TRBV9 with TRBJ1-2; 10 bases fit TRBD1. Germline-derived CDR1 and CDR2 are SGDLS and YYNGEE. The CDR3 extends over 15 amino acids. V lost 1 base to trimming and J lost 7 bases; unmatched junction nucleotides: 7.